The text below deals with one TCR beta chain. This sample was taken from a study of blood T cell repertoires in COVID-19. Across the study: Sites across the United States, Italy and Spain contributed samples from acute and convalescent COVID-19. The analysed material was cDNA or gDNA that came from T cells, B-cell-depleted T cells, or PBMCs.

In the source study's methods: How many nucleated cells were present was estimated from reference gene primer amplification. Using immunoSEQ multiplex PCR, the repertoire was profiled, and TCRdb retains in-frame clones only, with some absent. V and J calls and clone size are given by that table; D and trimming were obtained from the DNA. Of under 350,000 clones detected, 85% to 90% appear once; the ten largest clones hold about 1.7%. Per the germline V gene, CDR1 is MNHEY and CDR2 is SVGAGI. This CDR3 is 14 amino acids long. V was pared by 7 bases and J by 8 bases, with 18 bases between. Patients in Seattle were enrolled during active infection, then followed longitudinally.

This TCR was recovered from a woman aged 30 to 39 with COVID-19, enrolled during active disease. V usage is TRBV6-5 and J usage is TRBJ2-4; perhaps TRBD2 as D (6 bases). The sequenced sample consisted of peripheral blood. CDR3 amino acids: CASTPPGTGDIQYF. CDR3 coding DNA: TGTGCCAGCACGCCCCCGGGGACGGGGGACATTCAGTACTTC.